Sequencing of this T cell receptor beta chain was carried out in a study of blood T cell repertoires in COVID-19. Whole-study context: From T cells, B-cell-depleted T cells, or PBMCs came the material, which was cDNA or gDNA.

The CDR3 is made up of 12 amino acids. Deletions cut 1 base from V and 6 bases from J, with 6 bases between. Original processing methods: Nucleated cell number was recorded as an estimate derived from reference gene primer amplification. Sequencing was performed with immunoSEQ multiplex PCR; in TCRdb, only in-frame clones are kept and a portion is missing. For V, J and clone size, that table is used; D and trimming come from the DNA. The table records around 99,000 clones, less than 90% of them present only once. The TCR was taken from an older woman with acute or convalescent COVID-19. The chain recombines TRBV12-3 or TRBV12-4 with TRBJ1-1; the D gene is possibly TRBD1 (5 bases). The sequenced material came from peripheral blood. The chain's CDR3 is CASSLGGAEAFF. In DNA, the CDR3 is TGTGCCAGCAGTTTAGGGGGGGCTGAAGCTTTCTTT.